Presented here are 5 T cell receptor beta chains from one specimen sequenced in a study of CD8 T cells in ankylosing spondylitis. Whole-study results and caveats: About 8 highly homologous variants made up a TCR beta motif, and this motif appeared characteristic of ankylosing spondylitis blood.

TCRdb recomputed calls from the 5' RACE reads with MiXCR, one row per CDR3 protein. The sample carries over 200,000 distinct CDR3 sequences, about a sixth recorded once. These receptors have no identified antigens. Input material: blood, either unsorted or a sorted T cell fraction (not recorded which). The origin of the receptors is a male donor with ankylosing spondylitis.

This clonotype showed up just a few times. The V and J genes are TRBV7-9 and TRBJ2-3; unclear D gene. The CDR3 consists of 16 residues. V dropped 5 bases and J dropped 2 bases, with 17 bases sitting between them. Germline CDR1 is SEHNR and CDR2 is FQNEAQ (reference sequence). Here the CDR3 reads CASSPTPAVFTDTQYF. The CDR3 DNA reads TGTGCCAGCAGCCCCACCCCCGCGGTCTTCACAGATACGCAGTATTTT.

This clonotype has only a few counts. The chain carries TRBV5-1 and TRBJ1-1, with D tentatively TRBD1 (5 bases). CDR1 and CDR2 from the germline V gene are SGHRS and YFSETQ. The CDR3 sequence is 14 residues long. Trimming left V 3 bases short and J 0 bases short, with 9 bases between. The CDR3 protein is CASSSWGVNTEAFF. DNA of the CDR3: TGCGCCAGCAGCTCATGGGGGGTGAACACTGAAGCTTTCTTT.

This clonotype was recorded a few times. The V gene is TRBV20-1, the J gene TRBJ2-7; a possible D gene is TRBD2 (5 bases). The length of the CDR3 is 13 residues. Germline V gene sequence: CDR1 DFQATT, CDR2 SNEGSKA (reference sequence). V was shortened by 2 bases and J by 3 bases, with 11 bases between the two germline ends. The CDR3: CSARTPGDYEQYF. The CDR3 nucleotides read TGCAGTGCTAGAACACCCGGGGACTACGAGCAGTACTTC.

The chain recombines TRBV7-6 with TRBJ2-1, with D uncertain. V dropped 5 bases and J dropped 8 bases, with 13 bases sitting between them. Germline CDR1 reads SGHVS; CDR2 reads FNYEAQ. CDR3 size: 13 residues. CDR3 sequence: CASSPAMGYEQFF. For the CDR3, the DNA is TGTGCCAGCAGCCCCGCGATGGGGTATGAGCAGTTCTTC. Based on the CDR3 plus reference TRBV7-6 and TRBJ2-1, the full variable domain is GAGVSQSPRYKVTKRGQDVALRCDPISGHVSLYWYRQALGQGPEFLTYFNYEAQQDKSGLPNDRFSAERPEGSISTLTIQRTEQRDSAMYRCASSPAMGYEQFFGPGTRLTVL.

This clonotype was detected many times. The rearrangement joins TRBV12-3 or TRBV12-4 to TRBJ2-7; D is ambiguous. This CDR3 region has 13 residues. V was clipped by 5 bases and J by 0 bases, with 8 bases between them. The CDR3 DNA is TGTGCCAGCAGTCCCCAAGGCTCCTACGAGCAGTACTTC. Translation gives CASSPQGSYEQYF.